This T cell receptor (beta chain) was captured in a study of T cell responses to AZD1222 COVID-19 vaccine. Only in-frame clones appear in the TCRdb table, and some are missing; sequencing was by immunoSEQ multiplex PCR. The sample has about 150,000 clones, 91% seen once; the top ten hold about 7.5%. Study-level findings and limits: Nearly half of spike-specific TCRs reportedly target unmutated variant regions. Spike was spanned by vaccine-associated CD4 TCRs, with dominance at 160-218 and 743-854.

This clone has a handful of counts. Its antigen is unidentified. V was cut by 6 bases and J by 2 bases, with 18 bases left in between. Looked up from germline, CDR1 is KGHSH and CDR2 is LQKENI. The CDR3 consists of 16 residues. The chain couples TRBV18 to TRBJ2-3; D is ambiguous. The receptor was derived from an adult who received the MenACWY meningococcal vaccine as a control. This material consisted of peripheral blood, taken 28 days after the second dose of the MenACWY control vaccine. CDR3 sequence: CASSLARPGATDTQYF. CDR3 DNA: TGTGCCAGCTCCCTTGCCCGGCCAGGCGCCACAGATACGCAGTATTTT.